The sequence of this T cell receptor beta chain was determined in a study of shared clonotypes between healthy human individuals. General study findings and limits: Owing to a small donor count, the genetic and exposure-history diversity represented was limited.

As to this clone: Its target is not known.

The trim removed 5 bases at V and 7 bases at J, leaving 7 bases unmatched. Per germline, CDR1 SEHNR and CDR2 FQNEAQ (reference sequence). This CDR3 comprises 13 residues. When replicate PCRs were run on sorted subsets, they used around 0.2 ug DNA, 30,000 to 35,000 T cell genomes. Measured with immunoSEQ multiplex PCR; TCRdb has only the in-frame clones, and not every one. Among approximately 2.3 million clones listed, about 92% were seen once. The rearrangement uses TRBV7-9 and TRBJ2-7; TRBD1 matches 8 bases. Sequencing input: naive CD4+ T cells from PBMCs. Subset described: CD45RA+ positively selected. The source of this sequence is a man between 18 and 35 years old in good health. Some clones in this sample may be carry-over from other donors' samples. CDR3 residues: CASSAQGAGEQYF. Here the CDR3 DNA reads TGTGCCAGCAGCGCGCAGGGGGCTGGGGAGCAGTACTTC.